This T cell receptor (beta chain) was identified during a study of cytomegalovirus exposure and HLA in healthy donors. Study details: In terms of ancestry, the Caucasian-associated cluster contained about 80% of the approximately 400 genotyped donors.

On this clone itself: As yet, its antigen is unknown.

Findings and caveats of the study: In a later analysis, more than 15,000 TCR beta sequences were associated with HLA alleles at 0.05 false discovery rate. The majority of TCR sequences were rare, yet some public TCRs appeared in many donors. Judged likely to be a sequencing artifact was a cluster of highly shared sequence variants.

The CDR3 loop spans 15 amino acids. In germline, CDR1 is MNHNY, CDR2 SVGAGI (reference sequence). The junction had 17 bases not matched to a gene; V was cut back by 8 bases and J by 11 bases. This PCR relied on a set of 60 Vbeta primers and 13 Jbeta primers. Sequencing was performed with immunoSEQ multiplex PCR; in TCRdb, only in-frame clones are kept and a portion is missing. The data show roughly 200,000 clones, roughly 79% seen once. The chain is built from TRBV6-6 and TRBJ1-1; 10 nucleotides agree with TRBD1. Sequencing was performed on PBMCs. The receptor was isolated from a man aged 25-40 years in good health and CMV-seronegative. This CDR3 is CASSQPGQGSASAFF. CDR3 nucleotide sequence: TGTGCCAGCTCCCAACCGGGACAGGGGTCCGCCTCGGCTTTCTTT.